The TCR beta chain under discussion was sequenced for a study of T cells after yellow fever vaccination. Germline values: CDR1 SGDLS, CDR2 YYNGEE. CDR3 length: 16 amino acids. The V end lost 0 bases, the J end lost 0 bases, and 10 bases lay between the germline ends. 5'RACE template switching added a universal primer site and UMIs to TCR cDNA. TCRdb analysed the 5' RACE reads with MiXCR anew, one entry per CDR3 protein. The table records over 70,000 distinct CDR3 sequences, 7.7% of them present only once. As for this clonotype: Its antigen is still unknown.

Study-wide findings and caveats: When the response was secondary, it was weaker but reached its peak faster, day 5 versus 15. Researchers cautioned that FACS-sorted repertoires could harbor abundant clonotypes contaminating from the bulk population. Few clonotypes appeared in both CD4 and CD8 compartments.

The sample here was CD8+ T cells sorted from PBMCs, taken on the day of the yellow fever booster vaccination. This clonotype originated in a young man who received the YFV17D yellow fever vaccine. V usage is TRBV9 and J usage is TRBJ2-4, with D tentatively TRBD2 (5 bases). For the CDR3, the DNA is TGTGCCAGCAGCGTAGGGCTAGCTCTAGCCAAAAACATTCAGTACTTC. This codes for CASSVGLALAKNIQYF.